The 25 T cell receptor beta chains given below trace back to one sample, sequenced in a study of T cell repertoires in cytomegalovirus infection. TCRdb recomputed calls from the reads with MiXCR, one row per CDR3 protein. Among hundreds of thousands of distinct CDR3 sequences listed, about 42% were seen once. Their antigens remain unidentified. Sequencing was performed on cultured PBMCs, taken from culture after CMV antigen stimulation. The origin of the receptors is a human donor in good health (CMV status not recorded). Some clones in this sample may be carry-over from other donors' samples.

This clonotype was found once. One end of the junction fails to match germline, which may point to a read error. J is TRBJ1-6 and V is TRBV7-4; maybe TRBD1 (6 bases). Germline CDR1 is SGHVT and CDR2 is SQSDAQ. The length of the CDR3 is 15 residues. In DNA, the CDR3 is TGTGCCAGCAGCTTAGCGCAGGGGCGTAATCCACCCCTCCACTTT. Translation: CASSLAQGRNPPLHF.

DNA for the CDR3: TGTGCCAGCAGAAGGACAGGGTTTGGGAACACTGAAGCTTTCTTT. Protein: CASRRTGFGNTEAFF. The chain combines TRBV27 with TRBJ1-1, with 8 positions matching TRBD1. The germline V gene encodes CDR1 MNHEY and CDR2 SMNVEV (reference sequence). The CDR3 has 15 residues. Trimming cost V 6 bases and J 1 base; bases outside gene matches: 7.

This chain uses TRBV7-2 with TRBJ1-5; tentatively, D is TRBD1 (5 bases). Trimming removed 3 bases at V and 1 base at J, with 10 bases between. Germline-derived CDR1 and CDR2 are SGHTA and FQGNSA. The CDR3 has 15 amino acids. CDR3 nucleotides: TGTGCCAGCAGCTTCAGGGCACGGAGCAATCAGCCCCAGCATTTT. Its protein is CASSFRARSNQPQHF.

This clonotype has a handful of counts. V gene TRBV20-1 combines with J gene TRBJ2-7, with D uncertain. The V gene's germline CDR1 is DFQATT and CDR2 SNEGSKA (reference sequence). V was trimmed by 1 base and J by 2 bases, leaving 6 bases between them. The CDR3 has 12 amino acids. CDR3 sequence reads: CSARVGTYEQYF. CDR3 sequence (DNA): TGCAGTGCTAGAGTGGGGACCTACGAGCAGTACTTC.

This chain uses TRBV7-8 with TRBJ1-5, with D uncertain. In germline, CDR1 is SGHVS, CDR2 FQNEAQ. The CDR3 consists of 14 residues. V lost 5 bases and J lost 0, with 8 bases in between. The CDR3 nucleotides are TGTGCCAGCAGCCCCCGCCTTAGCAATCAGCCCCAGCATTTT. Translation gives CASSPRLSNQPQHF.

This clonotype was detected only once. CDR3 coding DNA: TGTGCCAGCAGTTTTTTGGAGGGGGCCTACGGAAACACCATATATTTT. Translated: CASSFLEGAYGNTIYF. V and J are TRBV28 and TRBJ1-3; TRBD1 matches 7 bases. CDR3 length: 16 amino acids. CDR1 MDHEN and CDR2 SYDVKM come from the germline V gene. V dropped 3 bases and J dropped 4; count of bases not matched to a gene: 9.

The CDR3 region is CASSYHPDHQPQHF. The DNA of the CDR3 is TGTGCCAGCAGTTATCATCCGGATCATCAGCCCCAGCATTTT. The chain is built from TRBV6-6 and TRBJ1-5; D unclear. This CDR3 is built from 14 residues. Germline V gives CDR1 MNHNY, CDR2 SVGAGI (reference sequence). V lost 3 bases to trimming and J lost 5 bases, with 11 bases between them.

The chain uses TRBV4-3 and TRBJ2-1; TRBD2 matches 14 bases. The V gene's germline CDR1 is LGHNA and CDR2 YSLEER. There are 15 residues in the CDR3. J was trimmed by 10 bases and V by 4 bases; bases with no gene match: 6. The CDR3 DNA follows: TGCGCCAGCAGCCTTGGACTAGCGGGAGGATTCGAGCAGTTCTTC. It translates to CASSLGLAGGFEQFF.

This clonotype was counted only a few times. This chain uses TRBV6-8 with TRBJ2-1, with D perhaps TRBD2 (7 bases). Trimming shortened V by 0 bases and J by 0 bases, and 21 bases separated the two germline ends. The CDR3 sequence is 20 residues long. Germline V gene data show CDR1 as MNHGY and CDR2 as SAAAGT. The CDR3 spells CASSYSMAGAAYRSYNEQFF. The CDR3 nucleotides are TGTGCCAGCAGTTACTCGATGGCGGGGGCCGCGTACCGCTCCTACAATGAGCAGTTCTTC.

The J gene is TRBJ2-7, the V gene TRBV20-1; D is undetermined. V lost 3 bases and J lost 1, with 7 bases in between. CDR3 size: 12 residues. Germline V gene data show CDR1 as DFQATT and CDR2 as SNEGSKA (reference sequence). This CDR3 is CSARPDSYEQYF. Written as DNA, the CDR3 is TGCAGTGCTAGGCCGGATTCCTACGAGCAGTACTTC.

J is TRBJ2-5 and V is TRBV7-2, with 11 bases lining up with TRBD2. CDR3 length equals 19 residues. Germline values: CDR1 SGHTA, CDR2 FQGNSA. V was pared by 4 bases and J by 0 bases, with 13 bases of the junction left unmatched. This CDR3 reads CASSSYRLAGRRNQETQYF. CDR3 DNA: TGTGCCAGCAGCTCGTACAGACTAGCGGGGCGGAGAAACCAAGAGACCCAGTACTTC. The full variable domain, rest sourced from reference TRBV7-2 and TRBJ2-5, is GAGVSQSPSNKVTEKGKDVELRCDPISGHTALYWYRQSLGQGLEFLIYFQGNSAPDKSGLPSDRFSAERTGGSVSTLTIQRTQQEDSAVYLCASSSYRLAGRRNQETQYFGPGTRLLVL.

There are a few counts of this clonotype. The CDR3 sequence: CASSFGHRQPQHF. CDR3 nucleotide sequence: TGTGCCAGCAGTTTCGGGCACCGGCAGCCCCAGCATTTT. The rearrangement joins TRBV12-3 or TRBV12-4 to TRBJ1-5; D remains ambiguous. Trimming removed 3 bases at V and 7 bases at J, with 10 bases between. The CDR3 extends over 13 amino acids.

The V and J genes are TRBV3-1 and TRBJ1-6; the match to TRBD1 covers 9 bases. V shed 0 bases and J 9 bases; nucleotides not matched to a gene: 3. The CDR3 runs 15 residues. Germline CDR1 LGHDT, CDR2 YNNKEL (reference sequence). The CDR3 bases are TGTGCCAGCAGCCAAGAGGGACAGGGATCTTCACCCCTCCACTTT. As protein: CASSQEGQGSSPLHF.

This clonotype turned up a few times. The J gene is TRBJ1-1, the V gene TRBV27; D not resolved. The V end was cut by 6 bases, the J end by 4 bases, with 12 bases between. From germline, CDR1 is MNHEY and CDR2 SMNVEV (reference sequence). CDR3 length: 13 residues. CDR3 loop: CASSLEIGTEAFF. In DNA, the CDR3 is TGTGCCAGCAGCCTGGAAATTGGCACTGAAGCTTTCTTT.

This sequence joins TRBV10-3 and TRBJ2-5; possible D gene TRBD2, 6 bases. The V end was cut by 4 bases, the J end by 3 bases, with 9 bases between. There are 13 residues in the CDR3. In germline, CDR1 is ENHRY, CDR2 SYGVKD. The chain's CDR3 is CAISGGGKETQYF. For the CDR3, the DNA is TGTGCCATCAGTGGAGGCGGGAAAGAGACCCAGTACTTC.

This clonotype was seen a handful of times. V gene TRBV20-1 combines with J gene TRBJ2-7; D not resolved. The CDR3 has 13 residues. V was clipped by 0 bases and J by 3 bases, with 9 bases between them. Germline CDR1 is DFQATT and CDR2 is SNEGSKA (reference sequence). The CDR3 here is CSARDRRVYEQYF. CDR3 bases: TGCAGTGCTAGAGATCGACGAGTCTACGAGCAGTACTTC.

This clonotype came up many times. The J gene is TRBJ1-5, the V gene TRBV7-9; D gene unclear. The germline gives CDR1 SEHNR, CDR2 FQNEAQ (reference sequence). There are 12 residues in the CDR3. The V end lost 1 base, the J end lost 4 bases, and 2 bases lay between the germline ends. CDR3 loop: CASSLGNQPQHF. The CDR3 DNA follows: TGTGCCAGCAGCTTAGGAAATCAGCCCCAGCATTTT. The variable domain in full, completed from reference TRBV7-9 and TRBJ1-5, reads DTGVSQNPRHKITKRGQNVTFRCDPISEHNRLYWYRQTLGQGPEFLTYFQNEAQLEKSRLLSDRFSAERPKGSFSTLEIQRTEQGDSAMYLCASSLGNQPQHFGDGTRLSIL.

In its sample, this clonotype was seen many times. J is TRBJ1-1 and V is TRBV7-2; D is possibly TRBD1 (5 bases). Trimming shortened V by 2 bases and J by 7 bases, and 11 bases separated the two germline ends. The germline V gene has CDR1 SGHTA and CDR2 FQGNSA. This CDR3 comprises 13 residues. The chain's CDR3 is CASSLLERGEAFF. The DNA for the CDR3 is TGTGCCAGCAGCTTACTCGAGAGGGGTGAAGCTTTCTTT.

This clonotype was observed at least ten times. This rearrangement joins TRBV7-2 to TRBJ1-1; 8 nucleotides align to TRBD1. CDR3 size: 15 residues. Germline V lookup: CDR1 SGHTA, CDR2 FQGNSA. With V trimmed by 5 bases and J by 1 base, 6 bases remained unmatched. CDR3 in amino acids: CASSLDRVGNTEAFF. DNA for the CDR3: TGTGCCAGCAGCCTGGACAGGGTGGGGAACACTGAAGCTTTCTTT.

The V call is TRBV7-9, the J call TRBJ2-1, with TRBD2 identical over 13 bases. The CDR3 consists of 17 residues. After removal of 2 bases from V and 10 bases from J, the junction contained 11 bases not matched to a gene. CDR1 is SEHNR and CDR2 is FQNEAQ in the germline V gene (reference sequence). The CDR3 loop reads CASSLTAGLAGDSEQFF. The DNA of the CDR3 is TGTGCCAGCAGCTTAACAGCCGGACTAGCGGGAGACAGCGAGCAGTTCTTC. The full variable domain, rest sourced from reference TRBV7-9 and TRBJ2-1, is DTGVSQNPRHKITKRGQNVTFRCDPISEHNRLYWYRQTLGQGPEFLTYFQNEAQLEKSRLLSDRFSAERPKGSFSTLEIQRTEQGDSAMYLCASSLTAGLAGDSEQFFGPGTRLTVL.

The chain's CDR3 is CASSQNSGSGNEQFF. CDR3 bases: TGCGCCAGCAGCCAAAATAGCGGGAGCGGAAATGAGCAGTTCTTC. V is TRBV4-3 and J is TRBJ2-1, with 9 bases matching TRBD2. CDR3 length: 15 amino acids. Germline V gives CDR1 LGHNA, CDR2 YSLEER. V was clipped by 2 bases and J by 7 bases; unmatched bases: 6.

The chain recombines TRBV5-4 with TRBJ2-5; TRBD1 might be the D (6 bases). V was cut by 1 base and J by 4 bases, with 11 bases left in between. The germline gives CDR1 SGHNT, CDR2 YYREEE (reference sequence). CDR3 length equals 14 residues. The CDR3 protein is CASSLFGGRETQYF. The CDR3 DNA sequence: TGTGCCAGCAGCTTGTTTGGGGGCAGAGAGACCCAGTACTTC.

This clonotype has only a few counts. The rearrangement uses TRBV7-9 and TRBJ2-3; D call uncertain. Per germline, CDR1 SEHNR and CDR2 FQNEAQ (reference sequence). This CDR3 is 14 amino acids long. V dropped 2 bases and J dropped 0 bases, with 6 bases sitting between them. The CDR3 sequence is CASSLMASTDTQYF. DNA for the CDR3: TGTGCCAGCAGCTTAATGGCTAGCACAGATACGCAGTATTTT.

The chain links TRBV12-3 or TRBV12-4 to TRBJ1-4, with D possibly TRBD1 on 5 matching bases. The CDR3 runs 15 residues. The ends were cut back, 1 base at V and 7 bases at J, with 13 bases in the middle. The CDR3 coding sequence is TGTGCCAGCAGTTTAGGGGGCCCGGAGGGTGAAAAACTGTTTTTT. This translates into CASSLGGPEGEKLFF.

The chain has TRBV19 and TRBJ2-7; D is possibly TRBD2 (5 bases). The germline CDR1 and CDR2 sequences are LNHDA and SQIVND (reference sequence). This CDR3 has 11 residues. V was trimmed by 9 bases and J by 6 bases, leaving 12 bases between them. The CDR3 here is CASTNGIEQYF. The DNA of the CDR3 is TGTGCCAGCACGAACGGGATCGAGCAGTACTTC.